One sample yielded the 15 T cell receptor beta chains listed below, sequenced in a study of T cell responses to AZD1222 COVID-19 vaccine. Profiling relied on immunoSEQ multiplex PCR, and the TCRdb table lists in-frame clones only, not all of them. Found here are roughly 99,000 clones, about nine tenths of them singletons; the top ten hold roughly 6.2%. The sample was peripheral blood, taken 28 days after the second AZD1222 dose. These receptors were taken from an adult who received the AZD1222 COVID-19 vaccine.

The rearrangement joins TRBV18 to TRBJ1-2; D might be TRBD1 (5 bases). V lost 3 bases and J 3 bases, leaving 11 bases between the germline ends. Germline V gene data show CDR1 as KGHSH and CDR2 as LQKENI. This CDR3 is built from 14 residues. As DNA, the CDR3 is TGTGCCAGCTCACCTGAGACAGAACACTATGGCTACACCTTC. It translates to CASSPETEHYGYTF.

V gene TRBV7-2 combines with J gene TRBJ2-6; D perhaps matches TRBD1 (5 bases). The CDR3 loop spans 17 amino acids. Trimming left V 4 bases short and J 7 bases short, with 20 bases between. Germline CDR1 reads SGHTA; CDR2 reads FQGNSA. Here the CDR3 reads CASSSGATIPFANVLTF. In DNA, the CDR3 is TGTGCCAGCAGCTCTGGGGCGACAATACCGTTCGCCAACGTCCTGACTTTC.

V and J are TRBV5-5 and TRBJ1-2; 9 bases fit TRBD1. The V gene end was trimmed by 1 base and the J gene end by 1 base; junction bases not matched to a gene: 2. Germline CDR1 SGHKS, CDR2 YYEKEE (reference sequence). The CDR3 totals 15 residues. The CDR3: CASSLQDRGNYGYTF. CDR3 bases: TGTGCCAGCAGCTTGCAGGACAGGGGTAACTATGGCTACACCTTC.

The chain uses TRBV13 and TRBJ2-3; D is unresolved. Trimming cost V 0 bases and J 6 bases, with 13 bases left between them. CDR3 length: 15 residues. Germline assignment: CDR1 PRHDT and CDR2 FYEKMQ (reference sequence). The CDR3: CASSLGFPFSDTQYF. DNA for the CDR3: TGTGCCAGCAGCTTAGGTTTCCCGTTCTCGGATACGCAGTATTTT.

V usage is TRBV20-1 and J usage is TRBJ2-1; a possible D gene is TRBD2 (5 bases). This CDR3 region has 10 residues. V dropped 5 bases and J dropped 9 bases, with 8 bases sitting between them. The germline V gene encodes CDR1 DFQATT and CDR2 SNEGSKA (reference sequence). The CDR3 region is CSAARGEQFF. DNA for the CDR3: TGCAGTGCTGCCCGGGGTGAGCAGTTCTTC.

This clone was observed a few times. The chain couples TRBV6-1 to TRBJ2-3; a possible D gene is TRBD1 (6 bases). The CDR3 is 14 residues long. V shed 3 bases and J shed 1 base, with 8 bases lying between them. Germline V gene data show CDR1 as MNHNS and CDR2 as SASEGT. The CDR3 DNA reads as TGTGCCAGCAGTGAGGGACATCGCACAGATACGCAGTATTTT. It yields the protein CASSEGHRTDTQYF.

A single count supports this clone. The CDR3, as DNA: TGTGCCAGCGGGACTAGCGGGTCTGGACTCGGGGAGCTGTTTTTT. Its protein product is CASGTSGSGLGELFF. The J gene is TRBJ2-2, the V gene TRBV7-6; 12 nucleotides agree with TRBD2. CDR1 and CDR2 from the germline V gene are SGHVS and FNYEAQ. This CDR3 spans 15 amino acids. V lost 8 bases, J lost 7 bases, and 8 bases stayed unmatched. Based on the CDR3 plus reference TRBV7-6 and TRBJ2-2, the full variable domain is GAGVSQSPRYKVTKRGQDVALRCDPISGHVSLYWYRQALGQGPEFLTYFNYEAQQDKSGLPNDRFSAERPEGSISTLTIQRTEQRDSAMYRCASGTSGSGLGELFFGEGSRLTVL.

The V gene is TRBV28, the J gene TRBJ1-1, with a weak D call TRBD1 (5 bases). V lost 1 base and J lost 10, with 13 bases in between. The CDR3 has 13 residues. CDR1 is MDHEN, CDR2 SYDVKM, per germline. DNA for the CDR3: TGTGCCAGCAGTTTATCGGAGACAGTGGGAGCTTTCTTT. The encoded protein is CASSLSETVGAFF.

The DNA of the CDR3 is TGTGCCAGCAGCCCAATCCTCAAGAACACTGAAGCTTTCTTT. Its translation: CASSPILKNTEAFF. This chain uses TRBV14 with TRBJ1-1; no definite D call. The CDR3 is 14 amino acids. Trimming left V 4 bases short and J 1 base short, with 10 bases between. CDR1 is SGHDN and CDR2 is FVKESK in the germline V gene.

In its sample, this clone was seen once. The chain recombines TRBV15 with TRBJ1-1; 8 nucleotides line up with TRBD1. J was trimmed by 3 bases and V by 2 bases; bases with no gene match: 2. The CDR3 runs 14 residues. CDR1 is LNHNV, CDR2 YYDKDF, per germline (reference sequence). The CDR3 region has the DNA TGTGCCACCAGCAGACAGGACAGGGACACTGAAGCTTTCTTT. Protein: CATSRQDRDTEAFF.

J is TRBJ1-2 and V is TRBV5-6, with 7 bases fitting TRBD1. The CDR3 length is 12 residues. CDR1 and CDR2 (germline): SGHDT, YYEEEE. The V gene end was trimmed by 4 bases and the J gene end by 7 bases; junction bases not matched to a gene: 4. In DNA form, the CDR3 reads TGTGCCAGCAGCGAGGACAGGTTTGGCTACACCTTC. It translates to CASSEDRFGYTF.

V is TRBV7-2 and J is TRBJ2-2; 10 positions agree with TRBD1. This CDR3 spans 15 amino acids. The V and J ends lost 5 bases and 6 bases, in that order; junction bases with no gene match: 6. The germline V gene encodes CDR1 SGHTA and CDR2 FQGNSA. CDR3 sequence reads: CASSPRDRGPGELFF. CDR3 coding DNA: TGTGCCAGCAGCCCTCGGGACAGGGGTCCCGGGGAGCTGTTTTTT.

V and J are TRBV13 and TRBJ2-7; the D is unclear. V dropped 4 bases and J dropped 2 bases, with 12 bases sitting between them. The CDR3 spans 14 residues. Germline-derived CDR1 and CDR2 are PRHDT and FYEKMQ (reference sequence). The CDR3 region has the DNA TGTGCCAGCAGCTCCCCCACCAACACCTACGAGCAGTACTTC. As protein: CASSSPTNTYEQYF.

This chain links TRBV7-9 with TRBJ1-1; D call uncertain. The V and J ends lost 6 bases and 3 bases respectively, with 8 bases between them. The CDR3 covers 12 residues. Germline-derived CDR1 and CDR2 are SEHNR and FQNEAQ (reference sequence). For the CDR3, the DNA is TGTGCCAGCAGTCGGGCGGACACTGAAGCTTTCTTT. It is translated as CASSRADTEAFF. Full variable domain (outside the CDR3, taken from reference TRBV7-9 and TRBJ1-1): DTGVSQNPRHKITKRGQNVTFRCDPISEHNRLYWYRQTLGQGPEFLTYFQNEAQLEKSRLLSDRFSAERPKGSFSTLEIQRTEQGDSAMYLCASSRADTEAFFGQGTRLTVV.

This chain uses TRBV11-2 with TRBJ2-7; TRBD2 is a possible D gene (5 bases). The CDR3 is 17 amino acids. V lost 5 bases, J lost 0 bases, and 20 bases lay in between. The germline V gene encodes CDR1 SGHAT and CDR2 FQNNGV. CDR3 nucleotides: TGTGCCAGCAGCCCGCGGCGGGCAGGAAAGAGCTCCTACGAGCAGTACTTC. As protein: CASSPRRAGKSSYEQYF.